The rows below give T cell receptor beta chains drawn from one sample of a study of blood T cell repertoires in COVID-19. TCRdb's copy holds only in-frame clones and misses some; the assay was immunoSEQ multiplex PCR. The data hold approximately 270,000 clones, with approximately 80% observed a single time. Sequencing input: peripheral blood. Every receptor here comes from a man aged 80 or over with acute or convalescent COVID-19. The conserved cysteine and the conserved F or W are not part of the CDR3 here. Fields, in order: V gene, J gene, CDR3 protein.

>TRBV2|TRBJ2-6
ASRRAGGGANVLT
>TRBV5-1|TRBJ2-2
ASSPGTSGGSGELF
>TRBV4-2|TRBJ1-3
ASSQGQGARGNTIY
>TRBV7-8|TRBJ1-5
ASSLYFDRFNQPQH
>TRBV5-1|TRBJ2-5
ASSLKQKNSPTQETQY
>TRBV3-1/TRBV3-2|TRBJ2-2
ASTTGDTGELF
>TRBV27|TRBJ1-5
ASSLYESNQPQH
>TRBV5-3|TRBJ2-5
AREGNLRTSGRARETQY
>TRBV5-1|TRBJ2-3
ASTRGGRTDTQY
>TRBV7-2|TRBJ2-3
ASRESPGQGRDTQY